The 11 T cell receptor beta chains in this list originate from one sample, sequenced in a study of T cell responses to AZD1222 COVID-19 vaccine. Profiling relied on immunoSEQ multiplex PCR, and the TCRdb table lists in-frame clones only, not all of them. Seen here are around 53,000 clones, 80% to 90% observed once, and the top ten hold 6.5% to 8.5%. Sequences were derived from peripheral blood, sampled 28 days after the second AZD1222 dose. These receptors all come from an adult who received the AZD1222 COVID-19 vaccine.

J is TRBJ2-2 and V is TRBV11-2; TRBD1 might be the D (5 bases). The CDR3 is made up of 14 amino acids. The V gene lost 5 bases and the J gene lost 3 bases, with 10 bases spanning the gap. The germline V gene encodes CDR1 SGHAT and CDR2 FQNNGV. This CDR3 reads CASSVAGYTGELFF. CDR3 sequence (DNA): TGTGCCAGCAGCGTCGCAGGGTACACCGGGGAGCTGTTTTTT.

CDR3 loop: CASSSRTSGSGELFF. Here the CDR3 DNA reads TGTGCCAGCAGCTCCCGGACTAGCGGGAGCGGGGAGCTGTTTTTT. The V call is TRBV7-9, the J call TRBJ2-2; 13 bases are shared with TRBD2. CDR1 is SEHNR and CDR2 is FQNEAQ in the germline V gene (reference sequence). The ends lost 4 bases at V and 7 bases at J; junction bases unmatched: 3. The CDR3 runs to 15 residues.

The rearrangement links TRBV11-2 to TRBJ1-4, with 7 bases lining up with TRBD1. V lost 4 bases, J lost 5 bases, and 4 bases stayed unmatched. The length of the CDR3 is 14 residues. The germline V gene has CDR1 SGHAT and CDR2 FQNNGV. Here the CDR3 reads CASSYRDRNEKLFF. The CDR3 DNA follows: TGTGCCAGCAGCTACCGGGACAGAAATGAAAAACTGTTTTTT.

The V call is TRBV4-1, the J call TRBJ2-5, with D hard to call. Trimming removed 1 base at V and 1 base at J, with 10 bases between. The CDR3 is 15 amino acids. Germline-derived CDR1 and CDR2 are MGHRA and YSYEKL. This chain's CDR3 is CASSQGPGRQETQYF. CDR3 DNA: TGCGCCAGCAGCCAAGGACCAGGACGCCAAGAGACCCAGTACTTC.

This clone showed up just a few times. The chain couples TRBV5-1 to TRBJ2-7; the D is unclear. The V end lost 0 bases, the J end lost 1 base, and 8 bases lay between the germline ends. Germline CDR1 and CDR2: SGHRS and YFSETQ. The CDR3 is made up of 14 amino acids. The CDR3 region has the DNA TGCGCCAGCAGCTTGGATGGCCTTTCCTACGAGCAGTACTTC. The encoded protein is CASSLDGLSYEQYF.

This chain connects TRBV5-4 to TRBJ2-1; 14 positions match TRBD2. This CDR3 region has 16 residues. CDR1 is SGHNT and CDR2 is YYREEE in the germline V gene (reference sequence). With V trimmed by 4 bases and J by 9 bases, 9 bases remained unmatched. CDR3 bases: TGTGCCAGCAGCGCCGGGACTAGCGGGAGTCGCAGTGAGCAGTTCTTC. Translated, it gives CASSAGTSGSRSEQFF.

A few counts support this clone. The V gene is TRBV18, the J gene TRBJ1-4, with 8 bases fitting TRBD1. V shed 3 bases, J shed 7 bases, and the junction held 10 bases outside the gene matches. Germline values: CDR1 KGHSH, CDR2 LQKENI. This CDR3 contains 16 residues. The CDR3 nucleotides are TGTGCCAGCTCACCTCCTCCGGGACAGGCCCTTGAAAAACTGTTTTTT. Its translation is CASSPPPGQALEKLFF.

This clone has just one count. This chain links TRBV28 with TRBJ2-7; tentatively, D is TRBD1 or TRBD2 (6 bases each). V was cut by 2 bases and J by 0 bases, with 8 bases left in between. Per the germline V gene, CDR1 is MDHEN and CDR2 is SYDVKM. The CDR3 extends over 14 amino acids. The CDR3 protein is CASSLRGPSYEQYF. The CDR3 DNA follows: TGTGCCAGCAGTTTACGGGGGCCCTCCTACGAGCAGTACTTC.

This chain uses TRBV18 with TRBJ2-1; possible D gene TRBD2, 6 bases. With 2 bases removed from V and 7 bases from J, the gap between germline ends came to 12 bases. The V gene's germline CDR1 is KGHSH and CDR2 LQKENI. The CDR3 loop spans 14 amino acids. CDR3 in amino acids: CASSPGGRRNEQFF. In DNA, the CDR3 is TGTGCCAGCTCACCAGGTGGGAGGCGAAATGAGCAGTTCTTC.

This clone was picked up a small number of times. The chain links TRBV5-1 to TRBJ2-1, with D perhaps TRBD1 or TRBD2 (5 bases each). V was cut by 0 bases and J by 10 bases, with 11 bases left in between. The CDR3 consists of 13 residues. CDR1 SGHRS and CDR2 YFSETQ come from the germline V gene. This CDR3 reads CASSLVIEGEQFF. CDR3 DNA sequence: TGCGCCAGCAGCTTGGTGATTGAGGGGGAGCAGTTCTTC.

The chain has TRBV9 and TRBJ2-1; the D gene is possibly TRBD2 (5 bases). Germline CDR1 and CDR2: SGDLS and YYNGEE. The CDR3 runs to 16 residues. With 0 bases removed from V and 1 base from J, the gap between germline ends came to 11 bases. The CDR3 sequence: CASSVDVGVSYNEQFF. In DNA, the CDR3 is TGTGCCAGCAGCGTAGATGTGGGAGTGTCCTACAATGAGCAGTTCTTC.